This TCR beta chain was found in a study of cytotoxic CD8 clonotypes in ibrutinib-treated CLL. Overall study findings and caveats: Under treatment, the uncommon public clonotypes either contracted or remained stable.

CDR3 length: 15 amino acids. Trimming took 8 bases from V and 6 from J, leaving 20 bases between them. CDR1 is MNHNS and CDR2 is SASEGT in the germline V gene. Cryopreserved PBMCs yielded about 2 micrograms of genomic DNA for TCR beta libraries. Notes on this clone: The antigen is unknown.

Measured with immunoSEQ multiplex PCR; TCRdb has only the in-frame clones, and not every one. The sample lists approximately 23,000 clones, 75% occurring once. The input for sequencing was PBMCs, taken before ibrutinib treatment. The receptor was derived from a human donor with chronic lymphocytic leukemia. The rearrangement links TRBV6-1 to TRBJ1-5, with D perhaps TRBD1 (5 bases). Written as DNA, the CDR3 is TGTGCCAGCTATTACCGGGGAGGGACTACTCAGCCCCAGCATTTT. It translates to CASYYRGGTTQPQHF.